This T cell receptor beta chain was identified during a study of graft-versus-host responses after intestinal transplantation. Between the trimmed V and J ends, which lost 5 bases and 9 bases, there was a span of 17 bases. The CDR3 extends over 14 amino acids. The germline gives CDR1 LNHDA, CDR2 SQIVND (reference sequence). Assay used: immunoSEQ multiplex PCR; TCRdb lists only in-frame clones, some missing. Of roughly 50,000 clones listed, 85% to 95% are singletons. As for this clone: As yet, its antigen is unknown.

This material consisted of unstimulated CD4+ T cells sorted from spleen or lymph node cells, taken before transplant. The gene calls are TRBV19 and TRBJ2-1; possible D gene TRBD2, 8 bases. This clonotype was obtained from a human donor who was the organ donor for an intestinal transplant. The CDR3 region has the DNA TGTGCCAGTAGTCCGGGACTAGGGGGCACTGAGCAGTTCTTC. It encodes CASSPGLGGTEQFF.